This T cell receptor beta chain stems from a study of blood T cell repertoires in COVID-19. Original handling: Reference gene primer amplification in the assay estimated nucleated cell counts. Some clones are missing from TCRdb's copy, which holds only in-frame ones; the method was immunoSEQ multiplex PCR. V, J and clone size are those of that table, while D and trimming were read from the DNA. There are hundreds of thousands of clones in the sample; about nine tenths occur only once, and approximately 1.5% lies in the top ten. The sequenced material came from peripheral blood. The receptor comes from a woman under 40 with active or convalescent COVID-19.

The CDR3 is CASSLGTRNTEAFF. CDR3 DNA sequence: TGTGCCAGCAGCTTGGGGACAAGGAACACTGAAGCTTTCTTT. The rearrangement uses TRBV5-8 and TRBJ1-1; D is possibly TRBD1 (5 bases). CDR3 length: 14 residues. Per germline, CDR1 SGHTS and CDR2 YDEGEE. The V and J ends lost 0 bases and 1 base respectively, with 7 bases between them.